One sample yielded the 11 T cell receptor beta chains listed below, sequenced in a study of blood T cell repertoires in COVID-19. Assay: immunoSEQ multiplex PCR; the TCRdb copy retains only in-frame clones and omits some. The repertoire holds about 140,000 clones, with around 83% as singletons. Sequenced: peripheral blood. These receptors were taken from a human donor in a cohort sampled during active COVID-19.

CDR3 nucleotide sequence: TGTGCCAGCAGCCAAGATGGGGGGACCCTTGTGGAGGAGCAGTTCTTC. Residues: CASSQDGGTLVEEQFF. This chain connects TRBV3-1 (or the pseudogene TRBV3-2) to TRBJ2-1; D possibly corresponds to TRBD2 (6 bases). The germline V gene has CDR1 LGHDT and CDR2 YNNKEL (reference sequence). Trimming pared 0 bases from V and 10 bases from J, leaving 19 bases between. This CDR3 is 16 amino acids long.

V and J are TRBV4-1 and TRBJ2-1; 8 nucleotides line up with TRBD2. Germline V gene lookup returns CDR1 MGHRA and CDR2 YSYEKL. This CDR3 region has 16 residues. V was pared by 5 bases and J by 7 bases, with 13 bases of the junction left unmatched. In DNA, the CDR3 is TGCGCCAGCAGCTCCCGGACTAGCCTAAGGGGGAATGAGCAGTTCTTC. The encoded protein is CASSSRTSLRGNEQFF.

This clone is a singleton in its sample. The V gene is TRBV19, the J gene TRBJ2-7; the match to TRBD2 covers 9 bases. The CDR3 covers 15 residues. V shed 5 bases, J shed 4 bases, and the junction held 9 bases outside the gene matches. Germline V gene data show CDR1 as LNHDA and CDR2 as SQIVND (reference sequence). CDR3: CASSPRASGKYEQYF. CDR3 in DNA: TGTGCCAGTAGTCCCCGGGCTAGCGGGAAATACGAGCAGTACTTC.

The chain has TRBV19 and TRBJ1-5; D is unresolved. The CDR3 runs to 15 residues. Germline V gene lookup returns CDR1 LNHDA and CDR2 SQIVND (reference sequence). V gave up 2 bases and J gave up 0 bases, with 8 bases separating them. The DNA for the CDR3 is TGTGCCAGTAGTATAATAGAGTATAGCAATCAGCCCCAGCATTTT. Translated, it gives CASSIIEYSNQPQHF.

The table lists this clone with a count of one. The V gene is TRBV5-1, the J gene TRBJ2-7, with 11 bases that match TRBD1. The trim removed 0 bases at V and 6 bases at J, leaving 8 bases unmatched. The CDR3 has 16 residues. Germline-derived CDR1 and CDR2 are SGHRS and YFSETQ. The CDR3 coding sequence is TGCGCCAGCAGCTTGGCCCCCCCCGGGACAGGGGGCGAGCAGTACTTC. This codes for CASSLAPPGTGGEQYF.

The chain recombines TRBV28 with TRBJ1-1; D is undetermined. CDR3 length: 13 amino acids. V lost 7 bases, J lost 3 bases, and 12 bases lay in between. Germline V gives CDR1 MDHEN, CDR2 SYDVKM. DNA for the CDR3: TGTGCCAGCACCCCCCCGGGAGACACTGAAGCTTTCTTT. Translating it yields CASTPPGDTEAFF.

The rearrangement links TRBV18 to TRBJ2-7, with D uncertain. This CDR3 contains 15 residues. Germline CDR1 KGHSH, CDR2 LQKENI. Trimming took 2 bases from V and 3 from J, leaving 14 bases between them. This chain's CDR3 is CASSPSSALSYEQYF. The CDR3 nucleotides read TGTGCCAGCTCACCATCGTCAGCGTTGAGCTACGAGCAGTACTTC.

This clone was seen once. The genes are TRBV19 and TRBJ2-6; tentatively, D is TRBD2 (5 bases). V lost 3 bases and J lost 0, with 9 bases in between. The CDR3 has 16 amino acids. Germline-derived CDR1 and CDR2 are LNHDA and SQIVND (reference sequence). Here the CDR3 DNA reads TGTGCCAGTAGTATGCTTCGGGGCTCTGGGGCCAACGTCCTGACTTTC. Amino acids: CASSMLRGSGANVLTF.

DNA for the CDR3: TGCGCCAGCAGCCCGGACAGGGGACCCTCCTACAATGAGCAGTTCTTC. Protein product: CASSPDRGPSYNEQFF. The rearrangement uses TRBV4-3 and TRBJ2-1; 9 positions agree with TRBD1. After removal of 4 bases from V and 0 bases from J, the junction contained 4 bases not matched to a gene. Germline V gives CDR1 LGHNA, CDR2 YSLEER. This CDR3 is 16 amino acids long.

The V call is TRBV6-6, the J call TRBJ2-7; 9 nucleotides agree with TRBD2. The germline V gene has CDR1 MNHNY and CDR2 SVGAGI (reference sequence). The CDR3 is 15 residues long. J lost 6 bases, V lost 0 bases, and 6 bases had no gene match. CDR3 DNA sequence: TGTGCCAGCAGTTACTCGACAGGACTAGCGAGCGAGCAGTACTTC. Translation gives CASSYSTGLASEQYF.

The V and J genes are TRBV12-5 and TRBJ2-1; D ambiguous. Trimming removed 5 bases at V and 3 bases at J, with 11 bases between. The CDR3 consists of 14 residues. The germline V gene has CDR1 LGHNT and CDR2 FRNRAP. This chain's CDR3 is CASGVDSIYNEQFF. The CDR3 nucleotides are TGTGCTAGTGGTGTAGACTCGATCTACAATGAGCAGTTCTTC.